The 10 T cell receptor beta chains presented below share a single source sample, sequenced in a study of T cell responses to AZD1222 COVID-19 vaccine. Clones were sequenced by immunoSEQ multiplex PCR, and TCRdb holds only the in-frame ones, with some missing. Of about 120,000 clones detected, almost 95% appear once; the ten largest clones hold 1.6%. The sequencing here drew on peripheral blood, taken 28 days after the second AZD1222 dose. Receptors originate from an adult who received the AZD1222 COVID-19 vaccine.

V gene TRBV9 combines with J gene TRBJ2-4, with D unclear. From germline, CDR1 is SGDLS and CDR2 YYNGEE. This CDR3 has 12 residues. Trimming took off 3 bases at V and 7 bases at J, with 8 bases between the two ends. The CDR3 DNA is TGTGCCAGCAGCGATAGAAGTAACATTCAGTACTTC. Amino acid sequence: CASSDRSNIQYF. The full variable domain, completed using reference TRBV9 and TRBJ2-4, is DSGVTQTPKHLITATGQRVTLRCSPRSGDLSVYWYQQSLDQGLQFLIQYYNGEERAKGNILERFSAQQFPDLHSELNLSSLELGDSALYFCASSDRSNIQYFGAGTRLSVL.

As DNA, the CDR3 is TGCGCCAGCAGCTTGAGGGGGAACAATGAGCAGTTCTTC. Protein product: CASSLRGNNEQFF. This rearrangement joins TRBV5-1 to TRBJ2-1, with D tentatively TRBD1 (6 bases). CDR1 is SGHRS, CDR2 YFSETQ, per germline. The CDR3 runs to 13 residues. V was pared by 1 base and J by 5 bases, with 7 bases between.

This chain links TRBV7-9 with TRBJ2-5; TRBD2 might be the D (5 bases). Deletions cut 10 bases from V and 2 bases from J, with 11 bases between. CDR3 length: 12 amino acids. Germline CDR1 and CDR2: SEHNR and FQNEAQ (reference sequence). The CDR3 nucleotides are TGTGCCACCCAAGCGGTTCAAGAGACCCAGTACTTC. It yields the protein CATQAVQETQYF.

This chain connects TRBV7-3 to TRBJ2-6; unclear D gene. Germline V gene data show CDR1 as SGHTA and CDR2 as FQGTGA. Trimming cost V 0 bases and J 4 bases, with 4 bases left between them. The CDR3 totals 14 residues. CDR3 amino acids: CASSLTPGANVLTF. CDR3 DNA sequence: TGTGCCAGCAGCTTAACGCCCGGGGCCAACGTCCTGACTTTC.

This clone was observed once. The CDR3 loop reads CASSSRIAGINEQFF. CDR3 coding DNA: TGTGCCAGCAGCTCTAGAATAGCGGGAATTAATGAGCAGTTCTTC. The chain combines TRBV9 with TRBJ2-1, with 8 nucleotides matching TRBD2. There are 15 residues in the CDR3. With V trimmed by 4 bases and J by 7 bases, 10 bases remained unmatched. Looked up from germline, CDR1 is SGDLS and CDR2 is YYNGEE.

CDR3 nucleotides: TGTGCCGGACGGACATACCGTGCAACTAATGAAAAACTGTTTTTT. Translated, it gives CAGRTYRATNEKLFF. The rearrangement links TRBV30 to TRBJ1-4, with D possibly matching TRBD1 (5 bases). CDR1 is GTSNPN and CDR2 is SVGIG in the germline V gene (reference sequence). V lost 8 bases, J lost 0 bases, and 16 bases lay in between. The CDR3 is made up of 15 amino acids.

Of note for this clone: The sample carries other DNA sequences with the same CDR3. The rearrangement links TRBV18 to TRBJ2-5; no clear D. The CDR3 totals 12 residues. Germline loops: CDR1 KGHSH, CDR2 LQKENI. Trimming cost V 2 bases and J 4 bases, with 5 bases left between them. The CDR3 spells CASSPSGETQYF. In nucleotides, the CDR3 is TGTGCCAGCTCACCATCAGGAGAGACCCAGTACTTC.

Turning to this clone: Other DNA sequences from this sample encode an identical CDR3 as well. This chain joins TRBV28 and TRBJ1-1; perhaps TRBD1 as D (5 bases). V was clipped by 4 bases and J by 0 bases, with 9 bases between them. Germline V gene lookup returns CDR1 MDHEN and CDR2 SYDVKM. The CDR3 loop spans 14 amino acids. CDR3 DNA sequence: TGTGCCAGCAGTTCGCCAGGGTTGAACACTGAAGCTTTCTTT. Amino acid sequence: CASSSPGLNTEAFF.

The chain couples TRBV6-5 to TRBJ2-1; possibly TRBD2 for D (6 bases). CDR1 is MNHEY, CDR2 SVGAGI, per germline. The CDR3 contains 13 residues. The V end was cut by 8 bases, the J end by 1 base, with 9 bases between. The CDR3 DNA reads TGTGCCAGCCGGCGGGATTCCTACAATGAGCAGTTCTTC. The encoded protein is CASRRDSYNEQFF.

The chain is built from TRBV7-9 and TRBJ1-5, with 9 bases aligning to TRBD1. The ends lost 7 bases at V and 4 bases at J; junction bases unmatched: 11. CDR1 and CDR2 from the germline V gene are SEHNR and FQNEAQ (reference sequence). This CDR3 spans 16 amino acids. The CDR3 region has the DNA TGTGCCAGCACCAAACAGGGGGCTTTAGGAAATCAGCCCCAGCATTTT. Translation: CASTKQGALGNQPQHF.